What follows are 21 T cell receptor beta chains derived from one specimen sequenced in a study of metastatic and nonmetastatic thyroid tumors. TCRdb reassembled clones from the PCR reads with MiXCR. This table has approximately 69,000 clones, 12% to 15% appearing once. The entire patient cohort was treatment-naive prior to thyroid surgery. Sample: blood. These receptors were taken from a male donor with papillary thyroid cancer or a benign thyroid nodule (not recorded which). Some clones in this sample may be carry-over from other donors' samples.

This clone was observed a handful of times. A read error may explain this, as a much larger clone is one base away. The chain recombines TRBV12-5 with TRBJ2-2; D is possibly TRBD2 (5 bases). Germline V gene lookup returns CDR1 LGHNT and CDR2 FRNRAP. This CDR3 region has 17 residues. CDR3 coding DNA: TGTGCTAGTGGTTTATCCCCGAACTATGAGATCACCGGGGATCTGTTTTTT. It yields the protein CASGLSPNYEITGDLFF.

This clone was detected many times. The V gene is TRBV9, the J gene TRBJ2-1; 10 positions agree with TRBD2. The germline V gene has CDR1 SGDLS and CDR2 YYNGEE. The junction had 1 base not matched to a gene; V was cut back by 2 bases and J by 2 bases. This CDR3 spans 15 amino acids. The CDR3 spells CASSVSGRAYNEQFF. CDR3 DNA: TGTGCCAGCAGCGTGAGCGGGAGGGCCTACAATGAGCAGTTCTTC.

The table lists this clone with many counts. The V gene is TRBV28, the J gene TRBJ2-1; 15 bases are shared with TRBD2. Germline trimming cut 5 bases from V and 6 bases from J; bases unmatched to any gene: 8. CDR1 is MDHEN, CDR2 SYDVKM, per germline. The CDR3 contains 17 residues. CDR3 nucleotides: TGTGCCAGCAGTCTCGGGACTAGCGGGAGGTGGGTCAATGAGCAGTTCTTC. Protein sequence: CASSLGTSGRWVNEQFF.

This clone was seen a handful of times. This rearrangement joins TRBV6-1 to TRBJ2-7; no clear D gene. This CDR3 is 14 amino acids long. Germline V gives CDR1 MNHNS, CDR2 SASEGT. Deletions cut 0 bases from V and 5 bases from J, with 11 bases between. The CDR3 coding sequence is TGTGCCAGCAGTGAAGCGTCAGGTACACACGAGCAGTACGTC. It yields the protein CASSEASGTHEQYV.

This clone was observed a few times. This chain joins TRBV19 and TRBJ2-7; TRBD1 matches at 8 bases. Germline lookup yields CDR1 LNHDA and CDR2 SQIVND (reference sequence). The length of the CDR3 is 17 residues. The trim removed 7 bases at V and 0 bases at J, leaving 14 bases unmatched. CDR3 protein: CASTHPATGGSSYEQYV. Here the CDR3 DNA reads TGTGCCAGTACCCACCCTGCCACAGGGGGTAGCTCCTACGAGCAGTACGTC.

A remark on this clone: A read error may produce the germline difference seen at one junction end. The rearrangement joins TRBV28 to TRBJ2-3, with a tentative D call TRBD1 (6 bases). Germline-derived CDR1 and CDR2 are MDHEN and SYDVKM. The CDR3 length is 17 residues. CDR3 sequence (DNA): TGTGCCAGCAGTTCAAAGTATGGGCAGGGGAACACATATACGCAGTATTTT. Encoded protein: CASSSKYGQGNTYTQYF. The full variable domain, completed using reference TRBV28 and TRBJ2-3, is DVKVTQSSRYLVKRTGEKVFLECVQDMDHENMFWYRQDPGLGLRLIYFSYDVKMKEKGDIPEGYSVSREKKERFSLILESASTNQTSMYLCASSSKYGQGNTYTQYFGPGTRLTVL.

This chain uses TRBV15 with TRBJ2-7; 7 bases fit TRBD2. The CDR3 is made up of 14 amino acids. J gave up 6 bases and V 6 bases, and 11 bases lay outside the gene matches. Germline CDR1 is LNHNV and CDR2 is YYDKDF (reference sequence). The CDR3 protein is CATSPVRWGGEQYF. CDR3 coding DNA: TGTGCCACCAGTCCCGTTAGATGGGGGGGCGAGCAGTACTTC.

In the case of this clone: The junction departs from germline at one end; a sequencing error may be responsible. The chain uses TRBV20-1 and TRBJ2-7; D perhaps matches TRBD1 (5 bases). CDR1 and CDR2 from the germline V gene are DFQATT and SNEGSKA (reference sequence). This CDR3 is built from 14 residues. In nucleotides, the CDR3 is TGCAGTGCTAGACATGGGGCGCTGGGGCACGATCAGTACTTC. This gives the protein CSARHGALGHDQYF.

This clone was detected many times. The V gene is TRBV12-3 or TRBV12-4, the J gene TRBJ1-5; D gene ambiguous. The length of the CDR3 is 13 residues. Trimming took 3 bases from V and 0 from J, leaving 3 bases between them. DNA of the CDR3: TGTGCCAGCAGTTTCTATAGCAATCAGCCCCAGCATTTT. It encodes CASSFYSNQPQHF.

This clone was detected many times. The same CDR3 also results from other DNA sequences found in this sample. The gene calls are TRBV4-2 and TRBJ1-5; TRBD1 matches 8 bases. In germline, CDR1 is LGHNA, CDR2 YNFKEQ. V lost 4 bases and J lost 2; bases outside the gene matches: 7. The CDR3 covers 16 residues. Here the CDR3 reads CASSPSRGLGNQPQHF. DNA of the CDR3: TGTGCCAGCAGCCCTAGCAGGGGGCTCGGCAATCAGCCCCAGCATTTT.

The V gene is TRBV11-3, the J gene TRBJ2-7; 7 bases agree with TRBD1. CDR1 is SGHNT, CDR2 YENEEA, per germline. The length of the CDR3 is 13 residues. V was pared by 1 base and J by 9 bases, with 6 bases of the junction left unmatched. CDR3 protein: CASSLGQQGTQYF. DNA for the CDR3: TGTGCCAGCAGCTTAGGACAACAGGGGACGCAGTACTTC.

This clone was seen ten or more times. Compared with germline, one end of the junction differs, possibly owing to a read error. Other DNA variants within this sample encode the same CDR3. V usage is TRBV20-1 and J usage is TRBJ1-5, with D tentatively TRBD1 (5 bases). The germline gives CDR1 DFQATT, CDR2 SNEGSKA (reference sequence). The CDR3 is made up of 15 amino acids. CDR3 sequence reads: CSARSRGDSNQPQHF. The CDR3 DNA follows: TGCAGTGCCAGAAGCCGGGGGGATAGCAATCAGCCTCAGCATTTT.

This clone was observed at least ten times. V usage is TRBV27 and J usage is TRBJ1-3; unclear D gene. The V gene lost 7 bases and the J gene lost 0 bases, with 10 bases spanning the gap. The CDR3 totals 14 residues. Germline V gene data show CDR1 as MNHEY and CDR2 as SMNVEV (reference sequence). The CDR3 sequence is CASKDWSSGNTIYF. The CDR3 coding sequence is TGTGCCAGCAAGGACTGGTCCTCTGGAAACACCATATATTTT.

This clone was picked up many times. This chain connects TRBV6-1 to TRBJ1-4; the D gene is possibly TRBD1 (5 bases). Germline V lookup: CDR1 MNHNS, CDR2 SASEGT. The germline V and J ends were trimmed by 6 bases and 6 bases, with 17 bases remaining between them. There are 15 residues in the CDR3. The CDR3 sequence: CASSAFGGLDEKLFF. For the CDR3, the DNA is TGTGCCAGCAGCGCCTTCGGGGGACTTGATGAAAAACTGTTTTTT.

The V gene is TRBV10-2, the J gene TRBJ1-1; TRBD1 might be the D (5 bases). Trimming took 2 bases from V and 4 from J, leaving 20 bases between them. This CDR3 region has 17 residues. Germline CDR1 is WSHSY and CDR2 is SAAADI. This CDR3 is CASSETIWWTGRTEAFF. The CDR3 region has the DNA TGCGCCAGCAGTGAGACTATATGGTGGACGGGGCGCACTGAAGCTTTCTTT.

This clone was seen ten or more times. The chain combines TRBV9 with TRBJ1-6; unclear D gene. V gave up 2 bases and J gave up 3 bases, with 6 bases separating them. Germline assignment: CDR1 SGDLS and CDR2 YYNGEE. CDR3 size: 14 residues. The CDR3 spells CASSVGNYNSPLHF. The CDR3 nucleotides read TGTGCCAGCAGCGTGGGGAACTATAATTCACCCCTCCACTTT.

This chain connects TRBV12-3 or TRBV12-4 to TRBJ2-2; TRBD1 might be the D (5 bases). This CDR3 region has 15 residues. Trimming cost V 7 bases and J 6 bases, with 18 bases left between them. CDR3 amino acids: CASTFSREGAGELFF. In DNA, the CDR3 is TGTGCCAGCACCTTTTCCAGGGAAGGGGCCGGGGAGCTGTTTTTT.

A remark on this clone: This sequence may be a read error, since a much larger clone differs from it by one base. The J gene is TRBJ2-6, the V gene TRBV10-3; D is unresolved. CDR3 length: 17 amino acids. Trimming removed 3 bases at V and 0 bases at J, with 12 bases between. In germline, CDR1 is ENHRY, CDR2 SYGVKD. The CDR3 DNA reads as TGTGCCATCAGTGAAACCGGCCAGGCCTCTGGGGCCAACGTCCTGACTTTC. This gives the protein CAISETGQASGANVLTF.

This clone was recorded at least ten times. The V and J genes are TRBV24-1 and TRBJ1-2; the match to TRBD1 covers 8 bases. The J segment lost 3 bases and the V segment lost 3 bases, leaving 8 bases of the junction unmatched. Germline V gives CDR1 KGHDR, CDR2 SFDVKD. CDR3 length: 16 residues. Written as DNA, the CDR3 is TGTGCCACCAGTGATGGACAGGGTATGGGCTACTATGGCTACACCTTC. It specifies CATSDGQGMGYYGYTF.

This clone has a count of ten or more. The rearrangement links TRBV5-1 to TRBJ2-7, with 7 bases fitting TRBD1. The CDR3 has 13 amino acids. Trimming took 7 bases from V and 0 from J; bases not matched to a gene: 4. Germline loops: CDR1 SGHRS, CDR2 YFSETQ. For the CDR3, the DNA is TGCGCCAGCGGTAGGGACAGCTCCTACGAGCAGTACTTC. This gives the protein CASGRDSSYEQYF.

In this sample, this clone turned up a few times. Since no conserved phenylalanine or tryptophan closes the CDR3, a read error is the likely cause. The rearrangement links TRBV27 to TRBJ1-5, with D possibly TRBD1 on 5 matching bases. This CDR3 contains 15 residues. Germline V lookup: CDR1 MNHEY, CDR2 SMNVEV (reference sequence). The CDR3 nucleotides are TGTGTCAGCAAAGGCGGCAGGGCGAACAATCAGCCCCAGCATTCT. Residues: CVSKGGRANNQPQHS.